One and the same sample provided the 21 T cell receptor beta chains below, sequenced in a study of T cell responses to AZD1222 COVID-19 vaccine. The table came from immunoSEQ multiplex PCR; TCRdb's copy has only in-frame clones and leaves some out. This sample has 85,000 or so clones, with around 90% found just once. Sequenced material: peripheral blood, taken on day 0 of AZD1222 vaccination. These receptors all come from an adult in good health.

The chain carries TRBV9 and TRBJ1-2; 9 bases align to TRBD1. CDR3 length: 18 amino acids. The V segment lost 4 bases and the J segment 7 bases; nucleotides outside the gene matches: 20. Germline CDR1 is SGDLS and CDR2 is YYNGEE. The CDR3 DNA is TGTGCCAGCAGCCCGAGGGACAGGGAATCGGTCTTAACTGGTGGCTACACCTTC. Amino acid sequence: CASSPRDRESVLTGGYTF.

The V and J genes are TRBV6-5 and TRBJ1-2; a possible D gene is TRBD1 (5 bases). V was clipped by 0 bases and J by 3 bases, with 14 bases between them. Germline V lookup: CDR1 MNHEY, CDR2 SVGAGI. The CDR3 runs to 16 residues. The CDR3 region has the DNA TGTGCCAGCAGTTACTCGACTGGGGGTTATGACTATGGCTACACCTTC. Encoded protein: CASSYSTGGYDYGYTF.

This chain uses TRBV6-5 with TRBJ1-2, with 7 nucleotides matching TRBD1. CDR1 is MNHEY and CDR2 is SVGAGI in the germline V gene. V shed 10 bases and J 2 bases; nucleotides not matched to a gene: 7. CDR3 size: 13 residues. CDR3 amino acids: CATVGQVNYGYTF. The CDR3 DNA is TGTGCCACCGTCGGACAGGTCAACTATGGCTACACCTTC.

The rearrangement links TRBV28 to TRBJ1-2; D remains unclear. This CDR3 is built from 12 residues. Trimming left V 2 bases short and J 5 bases short, with 6 bases between. Germline-derived CDR1 and CDR2 are MDHEN and SYDVKM. The CDR3 region is CASSLREYGYTF. As DNA, the CDR3 is TGTGCCAGCAGTTTAAGGGAATATGGCTACACCTTC.

The V and J genes are TRBV30 and TRBJ1-1; 9 bases are a match to TRBD1. The germline gives CDR1 GTSNPN, CDR2 SVGIG (reference sequence). The CDR3 is 13 amino acids. After removal of 4 bases from V and 1 base from J, the junction contained 1 base not matched to a gene. CDR3 residues: CAWKGQGNTEAFF. The CDR3 nucleotides read TGTGCCTGGAAGGGACAGGGGAACACTGAAGCTTTCTTT.

The rearrangement links TRBV5-8 to TRBJ2-3; TRBD2 agrees at 10 bases. This CDR3 has 16 residues. The junction had 7 bases not matched to a gene; V was cut back by 0 bases and J by 6 bases. Germline assignment: CDR1 SGHTS and CDR2 YDEGEE. In DNA, the CDR3 is TGTGCCAGCAGCTTGGGAATACTAGCGGGGTCTGATACGCAGTATTTT. This translates into CASSLGILAGSDTQYF.

The CDR3 reads CASSLDESEPIINTIYF. In DNA, the CDR3 is TGTGCCAGCAGCTTAGATGAATCAGAGCCGATAATAAACACCATATATTTT. The J gene is TRBJ1-3, the V gene TRBV7-2; D is uncertain. The CDR3 length is 17 residues. Germline values: CDR1 SGHTA, CDR2 FQGNSA. V gave up 1 base and J gave up 6 bases, with 19 bases separating them.

V usage is TRBV7-6 and J usage is TRBJ2-7; a weak D match, TRBD1 (6 bases). CDR3 length equals 17 residues. CDR1 and CDR2 from the germline V gene are SGHVS and FNYEAQ. V lost 1 base and J lost 1, with 17 bases in between. CDR3 sequence: CASSLGPRGKGSYEQYF. In DNA form, the CDR3 reads TGTGCCAGCAGCTTAGGGCCCAGGGGTAAAGGATCCTACGAGCAGTACTTC.

The gene calls are TRBV30 and TRBJ1-1, with D perhaps TRBD1 (5 bases). CDR1 is GTSNPN, CDR2 SVGIG, per germline (reference sequence). This CDR3 spans 13 amino acids. The ends were cut back, 3 bases at V and 3 bases at J, with 11 bases in the middle. The CDR3 is CAWRGMGDTEAFF. DNA of the CDR3: TGTGCCTGGAGGGGTATGGGGGACACTGAAGCTTTCTTT.

J is TRBJ1-1 and V is TRBV10-3; possibly TRBD1 for D (6 bases). This CDR3 is built from 14 residues. In germline, CDR1 is ENHRY, CDR2 SYGVKD. V was trimmed by 6 bases and J by 0 bases, leaving 11 bases between them. The DNA of the CDR3 is TGTGCCATCAGCTTAGGACAGATGAACACTGAAGCTTTCTTT. Its protein is CAISLGQMNTEAFF.

This clone came up once. J is TRBJ1-2 and V is TRBV28; the D gene is possibly TRBD1 (6 bases). V lost 2 bases to trimming and J lost 4 bases, with 11 bases between them. The germline V gene encodes CDR1 MDHEN and CDR2 SYDVKM. The CDR3 runs to 14 residues. The CDR3 coding sequence is TGTGCCAGCAGTTTAACAGGGTTCCCCTATGGCTACACCTTC. Translated: CASSLTGFPYGYTF.

The chain employs TRBV5-5 and TRBJ1-6; a possible D gene is TRBD1 (5 bases). Trimming cost V 0 bases and J 7 bases, with 17 bases left between them. The germline gives CDR1 SGHKS, CDR2 YYEKEE (reference sequence). The CDR3 covers 17 residues. As DNA, the CDR3 is TGTGCCAGCAGCTTGGCCCCTCTACCGGGGACCAATTCACCCCTCCACTTT. Protein: CASSLAPLPGTNSPLHF.

The V call is TRBV5-1, the J call TRBJ2-1, with 7 bases matching TRBD2. The length of the CDR3 is 16 residues. V was clipped by 7 bases and J by 4 bases; unmatched bases: 14. CDR1 is SGHRS, CDR2 YFSETQ, per germline. The CDR3 protein is CASRLGLAGGYNEQFF. Here the CDR3 DNA reads TGCGCCAGCCGGTTAGGGTTAGCGGGCGGTTACAATGAGCAGTTCTTC.

The chain is built from TRBV30 and TRBJ1-1, with D possibly being TRBD1 (5 bases). The CDR3 consists of 13 residues. The V end was cut by 4 bases, the J end by 6 bases, with 15 bases between. The germline V gene encodes CDR1 GTSNPN and CDR2 SVGIG (reference sequence). The CDR3: CAWKAGGWAEAFF. CDR3 nucleotide sequence: TGTGCCTGGAAAGCCGGGGGGTGGGCTGAAGCTTTCTTT.

This clone appeared a single time. J is TRBJ2-7 and V is TRBV15, with 8 bases matching TRBD1. Unmatched junction bases numbered 4, after V lost 2 bases and J lost 1 base. CDR1 is LNHNV, CDR2 YYDKDF, per germline (reference sequence). The CDR3 covers 15 residues. The DNA of the CDR3 is TGTGCCACCAGCAGACGGCGGACAGGGTCCTACGAGCAGTACTTC. This translates into CATSRRRTGSYEQYF.

V usage is TRBV6-5 and J usage is TRBJ1-2; TRBD1 matches at 7 bases. Germline V gives CDR1 MNHEY, CDR2 SVGAGI. J lost 4 bases, V lost 6 bases, and 5 bases had no gene match. CDR3 size: 13 residues. The CDR3 nucleotides read TGTGCCAGCAGCAAGACAGGGACCTATGGCTACACCTTC. As protein: CASSKTGTYGYTF.

V and J are TRBV4-1 and TRBJ1-1, with D possibly matching TRBD1 (5 bases). The germline V and J ends were trimmed by 7 bases and 6 bases, with 18 bases remaining between them. There are 14 residues in the CDR3. The germline gives CDR1 MGHRA, CDR2 YSYEKL. CDR3 in amino acids: CASTLGRGWAEAFF. Here the CDR3 DNA reads TGCGCCAGCACCTTAGGGAGGGGATGGGCTGAAGCTTTCTTT.

The gene calls are TRBV2 and TRBJ2-7, with 11 bases lining up with TRBD2. J was trimmed by 2 bases and V by 6 bases; bases with no gene match: 6. The CDR3 sequence is 15 residues long. Germline CDR1 SNHLY, CDR2 FYNNEI. CDR3 amino acids: CASSILAGAAYEQYF. CDR3 DNA: TGTGCCAGCAGCATACTAGCGGGGGCCGCCTACGAGCAGTACTTC.

The chain has TRBV27 and TRBJ1-6; perhaps TRBD1 as D (5 bases). Trimming removed 3 bases at V and 0 bases at J, with 9 bases between. Germline CDR1 reads MNHEY; CDR2 reads SMNVEV (reference sequence). The CDR3 covers 16 residues. The CDR3 DNA sequence: TGTGCCAGCAGTTTGGCAGGGAGCTCCTATAATTCACCCCTCCACTTT. The encoded protein is CASSLAGSSYNSPLHF.

The V and J genes are TRBV4-3 and TRBJ1-2, with D tentatively TRBD1 (5 bases). The CDR3 has 17 amino acids. The germline V gene has CDR1 LGHNA and CDR2 YSLEER. Deletions cut 0 bases from V and 0 bases from J, with 14 bases between. CDR3 bases: TGCGCCAGCAGCCAAGACAGGGCCTTCTCGCCTAACTATGGCTACACCTTC. Protein product: CASSQDRAFSPNYGYTF.

The chain combines TRBV5-5 with TRBJ1-5; D ambiguous. Germline loops: CDR1 SGHKS, CDR2 YYEKEE (reference sequence). The ends were cut back, 3 bases at V and 0 bases at J, with 10 bases in the middle. The CDR3 is made up of 15 amino acids. The CDR3 sequence: CASSWGGNSNQPQHF. The CDR3 nucleotides are TGTGCCAGCAGCTGGGGAGGGAATAGCAATCAGCCCCAGCATTTT.